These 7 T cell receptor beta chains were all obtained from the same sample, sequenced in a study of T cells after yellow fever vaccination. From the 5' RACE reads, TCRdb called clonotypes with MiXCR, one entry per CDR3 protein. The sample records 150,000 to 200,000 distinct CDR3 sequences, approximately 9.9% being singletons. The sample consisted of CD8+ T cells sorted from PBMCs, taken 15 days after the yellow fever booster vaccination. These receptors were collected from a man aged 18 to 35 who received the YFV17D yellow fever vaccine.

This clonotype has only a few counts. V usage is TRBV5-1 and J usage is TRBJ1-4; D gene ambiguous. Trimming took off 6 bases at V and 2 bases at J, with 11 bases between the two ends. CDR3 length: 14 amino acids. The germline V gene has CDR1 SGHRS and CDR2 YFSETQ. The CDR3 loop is CASTPGSTNEKLFF. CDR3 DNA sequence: TGCGCCAGCACCCCCGGGAGTACTAATGAAAAACTGTTTTTT.

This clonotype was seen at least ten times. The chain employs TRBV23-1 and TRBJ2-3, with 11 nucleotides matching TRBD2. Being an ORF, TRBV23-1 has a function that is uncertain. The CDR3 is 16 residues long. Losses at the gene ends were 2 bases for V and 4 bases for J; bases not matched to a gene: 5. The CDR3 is CASSQRLAGIADTQYF. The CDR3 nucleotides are TGCGCCAGCAGTCAACGACTAGCGGGGATCGCAGATACGCAGTATTTT.

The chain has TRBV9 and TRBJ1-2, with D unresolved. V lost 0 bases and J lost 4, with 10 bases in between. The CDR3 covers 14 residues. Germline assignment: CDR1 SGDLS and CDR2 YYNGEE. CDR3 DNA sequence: TGTGCCAGCAGCGTAGCTATGGGTGCCTATGGCTACACCTTC. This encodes CASSVAMGAYGYTF.

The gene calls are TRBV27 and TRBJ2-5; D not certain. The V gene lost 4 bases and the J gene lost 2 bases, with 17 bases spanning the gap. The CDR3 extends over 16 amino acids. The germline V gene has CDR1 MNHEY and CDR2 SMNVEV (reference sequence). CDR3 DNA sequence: TGTGCCAGCAGTTCCTTGCCCTACTACGCACAAGAGACCCAGTACTTC. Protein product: CASSSLPYYAQETQYF.

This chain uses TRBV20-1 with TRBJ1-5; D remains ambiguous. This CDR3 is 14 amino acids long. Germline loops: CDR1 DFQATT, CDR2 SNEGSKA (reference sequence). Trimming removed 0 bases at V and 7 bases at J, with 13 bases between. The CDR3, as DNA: TGCAGTGCTAGAGATCCCCTTTCGGAGCAGCCCCAGCATTTT. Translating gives CSARDPLSEQPQHF.

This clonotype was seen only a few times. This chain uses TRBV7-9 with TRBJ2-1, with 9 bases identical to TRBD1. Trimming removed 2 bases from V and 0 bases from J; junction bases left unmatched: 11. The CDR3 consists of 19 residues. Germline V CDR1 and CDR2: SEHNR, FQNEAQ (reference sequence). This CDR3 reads CASSLSGQGTGRSYNEQFF. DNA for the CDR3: TGTGCCAGCAGCTTATCAGGCCAAGGGACAGGGCGCTCCTACAATGAGCAGTTCTTC.

CDR3 nucleotides: TGTGCCAGCAGTTACGTGGGGAACTATGGCTACACCTTC. The encoded protein is CASSYVGNYGYTF. This chain links TRBV6-2 or TRBV6-3 with TRBJ1-2; no reliable D call. The CDR3 is made up of 13 amino acids. The germline V gene has CDR1 MNHEY and CDR2 SVGEGT. V dropped 2 bases and J dropped 2 bases, with 6 bases sitting between them.